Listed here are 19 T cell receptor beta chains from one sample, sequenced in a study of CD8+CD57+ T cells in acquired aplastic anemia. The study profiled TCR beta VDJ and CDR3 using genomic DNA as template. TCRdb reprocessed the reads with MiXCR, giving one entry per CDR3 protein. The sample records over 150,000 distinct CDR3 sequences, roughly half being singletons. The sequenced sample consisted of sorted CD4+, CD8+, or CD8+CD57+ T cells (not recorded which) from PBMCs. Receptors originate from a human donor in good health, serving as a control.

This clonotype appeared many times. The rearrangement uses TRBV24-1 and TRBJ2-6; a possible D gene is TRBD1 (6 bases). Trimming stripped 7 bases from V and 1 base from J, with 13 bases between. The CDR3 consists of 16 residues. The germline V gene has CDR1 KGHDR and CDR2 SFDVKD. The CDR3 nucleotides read TGTGCCACCAGCACCCACAGGGAGTCTGGGGCCAACGTCCTGACTTTC. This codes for CATSTHRESGANVLTF.

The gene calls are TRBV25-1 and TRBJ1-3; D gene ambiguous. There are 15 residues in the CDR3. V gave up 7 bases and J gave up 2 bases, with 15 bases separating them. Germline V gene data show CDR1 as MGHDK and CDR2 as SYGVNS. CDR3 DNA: TGTGCCAGCAAGGACGTCTATTCCCCTGGAAACACCATATATTTT. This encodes CASKDVYSPGNTIYF.

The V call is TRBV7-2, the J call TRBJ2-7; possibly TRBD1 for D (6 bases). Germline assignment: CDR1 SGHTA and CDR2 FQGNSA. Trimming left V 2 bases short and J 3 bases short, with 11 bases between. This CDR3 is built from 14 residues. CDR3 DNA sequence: TGTGCCAGCAGCTTACAGGGGACCAACTACGAGCAGTACTTC. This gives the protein CASSLQGTNYEQYF.

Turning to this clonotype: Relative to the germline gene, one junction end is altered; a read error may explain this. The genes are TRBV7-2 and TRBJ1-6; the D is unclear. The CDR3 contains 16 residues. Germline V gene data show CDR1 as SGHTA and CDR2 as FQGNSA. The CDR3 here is CASKDLGGSYSSPLHF. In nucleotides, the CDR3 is TGCGCCAGCAAGGACCTGGGCGGCTCCTATAGTTCACCCCTCCACTTT.

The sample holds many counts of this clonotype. CDR3 sequence: CASSTAGVDTEAFF. In DNA form, the CDR3 reads TGTGCCAGCAGCACGGCAGGGGTCGACACTGAAGCTTTCTTT. This chain joins TRBV9 and TRBJ1-1, with D perhaps TRBD1 (6 bases). V was shortened by 4 bases and J by 3 bases, with 13 bases between the two germline ends. The CDR3 sequence is 14 residues long. In germline, CDR1 is SGDLS, CDR2 YYNGEE.

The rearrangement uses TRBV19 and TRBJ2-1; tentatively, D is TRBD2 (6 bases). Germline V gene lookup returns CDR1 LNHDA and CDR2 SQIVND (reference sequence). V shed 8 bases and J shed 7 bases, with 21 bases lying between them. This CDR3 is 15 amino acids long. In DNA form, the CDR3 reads TGTGCCAGTCACGCCGGAGGGGAAGGGATTAATGAGCAGTTCTTC. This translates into CASHAGGEGINEQFF.

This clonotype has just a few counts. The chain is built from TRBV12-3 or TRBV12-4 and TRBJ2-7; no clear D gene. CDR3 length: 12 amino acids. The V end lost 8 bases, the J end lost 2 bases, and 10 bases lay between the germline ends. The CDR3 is CASGDYAYEQYF. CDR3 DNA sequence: TGTGCCAGCGGGGATTACGCCTACGAGCAGTACTTC.

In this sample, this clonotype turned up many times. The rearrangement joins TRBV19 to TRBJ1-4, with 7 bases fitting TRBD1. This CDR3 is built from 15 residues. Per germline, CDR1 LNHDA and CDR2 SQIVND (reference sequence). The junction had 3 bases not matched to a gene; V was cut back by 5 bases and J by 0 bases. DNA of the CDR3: TGTGCCAGTAGTTCCCAGGGGGCAACTAATGAAAAACTGTTTTTT. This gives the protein CASSSQGATNEKLFF.

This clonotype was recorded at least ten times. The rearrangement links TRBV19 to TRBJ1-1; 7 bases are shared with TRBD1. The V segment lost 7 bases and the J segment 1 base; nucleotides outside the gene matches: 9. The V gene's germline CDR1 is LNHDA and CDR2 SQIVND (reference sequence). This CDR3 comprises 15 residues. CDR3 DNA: TGTGCCAGTACGCTACCGGGACAGCCGAACACTGAAGCTTTCTTT. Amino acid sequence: CASTLPGQPNTEAFF.

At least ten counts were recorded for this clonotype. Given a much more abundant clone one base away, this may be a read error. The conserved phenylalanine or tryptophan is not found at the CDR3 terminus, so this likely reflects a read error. The CDR3 sequence: CASSSHMNTEAFL. The CDR3 nucleotides are TGTGCCAGCAGCTCTCATATGAACACTGAAGCTTTCCTT. The V call is TRBV7-3, the J call TRBJ1-1; D is unresolved. The V and J ends lost 4 bases and 0 bases respectively, with 6 bases between them. CDR3 length: 13 amino acids. Germline assignment: CDR1 SGHTA and CDR2 FQGTGA.

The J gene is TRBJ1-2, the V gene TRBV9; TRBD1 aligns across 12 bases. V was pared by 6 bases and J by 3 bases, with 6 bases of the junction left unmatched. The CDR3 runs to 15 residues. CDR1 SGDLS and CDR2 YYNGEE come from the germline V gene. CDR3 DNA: TGTGCCAGCAAGGGACAGGGGGCCGGTGACTATGGCTACACCTTC. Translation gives CASKGQGAGDYGYTF.

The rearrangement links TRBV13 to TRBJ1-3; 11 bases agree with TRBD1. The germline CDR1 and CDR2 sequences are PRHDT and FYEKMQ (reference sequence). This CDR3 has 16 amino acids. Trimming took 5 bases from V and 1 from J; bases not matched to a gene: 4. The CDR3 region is CASSADRGRSGNTIYF. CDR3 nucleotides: TGTGCCAGCAGCGCGGACAGGGGGCGGTCTGGAAACACCATATATTTT.

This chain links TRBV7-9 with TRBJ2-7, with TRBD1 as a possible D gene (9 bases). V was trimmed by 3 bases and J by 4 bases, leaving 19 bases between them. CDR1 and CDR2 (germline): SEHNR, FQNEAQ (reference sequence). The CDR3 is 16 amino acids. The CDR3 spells CASSFGRDREVYEQYF. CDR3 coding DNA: TGTGCCAGCAGCTTCGGGAGGGACAGGGAGGTTTACGAGCAGTACTTC.

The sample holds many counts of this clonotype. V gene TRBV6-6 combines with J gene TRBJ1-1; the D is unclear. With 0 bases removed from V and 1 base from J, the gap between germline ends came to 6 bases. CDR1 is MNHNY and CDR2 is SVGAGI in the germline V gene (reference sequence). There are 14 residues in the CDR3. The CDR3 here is CASSYSRQNTEAFF. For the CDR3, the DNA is TGTGCCAGCAGTTACTCGCGGCAGAACACTGAAGCTTTCTTT.

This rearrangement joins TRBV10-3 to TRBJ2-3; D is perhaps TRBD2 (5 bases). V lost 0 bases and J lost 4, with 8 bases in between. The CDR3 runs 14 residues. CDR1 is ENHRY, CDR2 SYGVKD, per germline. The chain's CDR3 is CAISESSVPDTQYF. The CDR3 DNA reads TGTGCCATCAGTGAGTCTAGCGTCCCAGATACGCAGTATTTT.

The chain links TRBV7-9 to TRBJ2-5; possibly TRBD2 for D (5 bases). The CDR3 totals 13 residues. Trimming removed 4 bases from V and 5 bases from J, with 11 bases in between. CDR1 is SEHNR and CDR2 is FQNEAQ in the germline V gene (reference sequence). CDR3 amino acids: CASSSPSRETQYF. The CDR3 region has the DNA TGTGCCAGCAGCTCACCTAGCAGGGAGACCCAGTACTTC.

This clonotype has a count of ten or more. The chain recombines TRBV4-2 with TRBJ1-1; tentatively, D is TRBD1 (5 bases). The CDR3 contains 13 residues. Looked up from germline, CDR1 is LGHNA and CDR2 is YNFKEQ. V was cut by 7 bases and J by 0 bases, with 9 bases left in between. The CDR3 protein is CASTRDLNTEAFF. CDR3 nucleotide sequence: TGTGCCAGCACCAGGGATTTGAACACTGAAGCTTTCTTT.

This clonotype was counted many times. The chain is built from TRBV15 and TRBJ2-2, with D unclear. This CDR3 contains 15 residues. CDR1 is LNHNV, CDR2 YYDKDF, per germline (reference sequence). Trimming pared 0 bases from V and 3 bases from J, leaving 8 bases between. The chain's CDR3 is CATSRDWADTGELFF. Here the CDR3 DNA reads TGTGCCACCAGCAGAGATTGGGCAGACACCGGGGAGCTGTTTTTT.

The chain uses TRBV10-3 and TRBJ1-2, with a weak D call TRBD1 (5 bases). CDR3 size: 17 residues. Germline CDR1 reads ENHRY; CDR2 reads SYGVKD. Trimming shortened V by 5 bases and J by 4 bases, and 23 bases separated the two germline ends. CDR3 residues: CAISSGGSGTGGYGYTF. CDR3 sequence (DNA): TGTGCCATCAGTAGCGGGGGAAGCGGGACCGGGGGCTATGGCTACACCTTC.